This is a list of T cell receptor beta chains from one sample in a study of beta chain features in type 1 diabetes. Profiling relied on immunoSEQ multiplex PCR, and the TCRdb table lists in-frame clones only, not all of them. The table lists 430,000 or so clones, over 9.5% of them singletons. The sample comprised naive CD4+ T cells from blood. These receptors all come from a woman aged 18-30 years in good health. CDR3s include the opening cysteine and the closing phenylalanine or tryptophan. The order of the fields is V gene, J gene, clone size, D gene, CDR3 DNA, CDR3 protein. The D gene is left open where the match is weak. A row's size may be missing; if present it is once, few, many or a size class.

V: TRBV7-2
J: TRBJ1-5
size: few
D: -
DNA: TGTGCCAGCAACTCCATTAGCAATCAGCCCCAGCATTTT
CDR3: CASNSISNQPQHF

V: TRBV11-3
J: TRBJ2-7
size: -
D: -
DNA: TGTGCCAGCAGCTTTGGAGCCTATTACGAGCAGTACTTC
CDR3: CASSFGAYYEQYF

V: TRBV7-2
J: TRBJ2-7
size: few
D: -
DNA: TGTGCCAGCAGCTCTGGACCCTACGAGCAGTACTTC
CDR3: CASSSGPYEQYF

V: TRBV11-1
J: TRBJ2-1
size: -
D: -
DNA: TGTGCCAGCAGCTCCGGCCCCGGGAGTTACAATGAGCAGTTCTTC
CDR3: CASSSGPGSYNEQFF

V: TRBV4-3
J: TRBJ1-1
size: -
D: -
DNA: TGCGCCAGCAGCCAAGGACCAGGGACTGTGAACACTGAAGCTTTCTTT
CDR3: CASSQGPGTVNTEAFF

V: TRBV7-2
J: TRBJ1-4
size: -
D: -
DNA: TGTGCCAGTCAGAGGGCAACTAATGAAAAACTGTTTTTT
CDR3: CASQRATNEKLFF

V: TRBV29-1
J: TRBJ2-6
size: -
D: -
DNA: TGCAGCGCACAGGGCCCCGGGGCCAACGTCCTGACTTTC
CDR3: CSAQGPGANVLTF

V: TRBV7-2
J: TRBJ2-3
size: few
D: -
DNA: TGTGCCAGCAGCTTATTGGGCTCCGCAGATACGCAGTATTTT
CDR3: CASSLLGSADTQYF

V: TRBV19
J: TRBJ1-2
size: -
D: -
DNA: TGTGCCAGTAGTATAGTTGGCTATGGCTACACCTTC
CDR3: CASSIVGYGYTF

V: TRBV27
J: TRBJ2-7
size: -
D: TRBD1
DNA: TGTGCCAGCAGTTACTCCCGGGACAGGCGTTCTAGGACCTACGAGCAGTACTTC
CDR3: CASSYSRDRRSRTYEQYF

V: TRBV7-9
J: TRBJ1-1
size: few
D: -
DNA: TGTGCCAGCAGCTTATCGATAAGAACAGGTGGACGGAACACTGAAGCTTTCTTT
CDR3: CASSLSIRTGGRNTEAFF

V: TRBV4-3
J: TRBJ1-2
size: few
D: -
DNA: TGCGCCAGCAGCCCAAATTACAGCTATGGCTACACCTTC
CDR3: CASSPNYSYGYTF

V: TRBV10-3
J: TRBJ2-1
size: -
D: -
DNA: TGTGCCATCAGTGAGTCTAGGGCATCCAATGAGCAGTTCTTC
CDR3: CAISESRASNEQFF

V: TRBV7-2
J: TRBJ1-2
size: few
D: -
DNA: TGTGCCAGCAGCTCCCAGGGGAGCTATGGCTACACCTTC
CDR3: CASSSQGSYGYTF

V: TRBV5-1
J: TRBJ2-1
size: -
D: TRBD2
DNA: TGCGCCAGCAGCTGGGACTATAGGCCGGGGAATGAGCAGTTCTTC
CDR3: CASSWDYRPGNEQFF

V: TRBV4-2
J: TRBJ2-2
size: -
D: TRBD1
DNA: TGTGCCACCCAGGGGGCTTCCGGGGAGCTGTTTTTT
CDR3: CATQGASGELFF

V: TRBV28
J: TRBJ1-2
size: -
D: -
DNA: TGTGCCAGCAGTTTACAGGGCAGCTATGGCTACACCTTC
CDR3: CASSLQGSYGYTF

V: TRBV30
J: TRBJ1-2
size: few
D: -
DNA: TGTGCCTGGAGTCCACACCCGACGCAGGCTGGCTACACCTTC
CDR3: CAWSPHPTQAGYTF

V: TRBV4-2
J: TRBJ1-2
size: few
D: -
DNA: TGTGCCAGCAGCCAAGATCCCGGCGGGGGCTACACCTTC
CDR3: CASSQDPGGGYTF

V: TRBV27
J: TRBJ1-2
size: -
D: -
DNA: TGTGCCAGCAGGCGGATCTCTTCTGACAGCAAATATGGCTACACCTTC
CDR3: CASRRISSDSKYGYTF

V: TRBV6-1
J: TRBJ2-6
size: once
D: -
DNA: TGTGCCAGCAGTGATCGTGAGCCCTCTGGGGCCAACGTCCTGACTTTC
CDR3: CASSDREPSGANVLTF

V: TRBV11-2
J: TRBJ2-1
size: -
D: TRBD2
DNA: TGTGCCAGCAGCCCAATAGCGGGACGCAATGAGCAGTTCTTC
CDR3: CASSPIAGRNEQFF

V: TRBV30
J: TRBJ2-3
size: few
D: TRBD2
DNA: TGTGCCTGGGCTTCTAGCGGGAGCACAGATACGCAGTATTTT
CDR3: CAWASSGSTDTQYF

V: TRBV2
J: TRBJ2-3
size: few
D: TRBD2
DNA: TGTGCCAGCGGGAGGGCCCCGGCAGATACGCAGTATTTT
CDR3: CASGRAPADTQYF

V: TRBV29-1
J: TRBJ2-7
size: few
D: TRBD1
DNA: TGCAGCGCTATGGACAGGGGAAGCTCCTACGAGCAGTACTTC
CDR3: CSAMDRGSSYEQYF

V: TRBV5-4
J: TRBJ2-7
size: -
D: TRBD1
DNA: TGTGCCACCGGGACAGGGCTTCCACACGAGCAGTACTTC
CDR3: CATGTGLPHEQYF

V: TRBV7-2
J: TRBJ2-1
size: few
D: TRBD2
DNA: TGTGCCAGCAGCTCTTTAGCGGGAGTCTCCTACAATGAGCAGTTCTTC
CDR3: CASSSLAGVSYNEQFF

V: TRBV6-5
J: TRBJ1-6
size: -
D: -
DNA: TGTGCCAGCAGTTACCTGGGGTCACCCCTCCACTTT
CDR3: CASSYLGSPLHF

V: TRBV5-1
J: TRBJ1-2
size: -
D: -
DNA: TGCGCCAGCAGCTCCGGCCGGGGACTACCTAACTATGGCTACACCTTC
CDR3: CASSSGRGLPNYGYTF

V: TRBV7-2
J: TRBJ2-5
size: -
D: -
DNA: TGTGCCAGCAGCCCGGCGGCAGTCCAAGAGACCCAGTACTTC
CDR3: CASSPAAVQETQYF

V: TRBV2
J: TRBJ1-1
size: -
D: TRBD1
DNA: TGTGCCAGCAGTCTCCGGACAGGGAGCACTGAAGCTTTCTTT
CDR3: CASSLRTGSTEAFF

V: TRBV5-1
J: TRBJ2-1
size: -
D: -
DNA: TGCGCCAGCAGCTTGGACGGGGGCTCCTACAATGAGCAGTTCTTC
CDR3: CASSLDGGSYNEQFF

V: TRBV7-2
J: TRBJ1-6
size: few
D: -
DNA: TGTGCCAGCAGCTTAGCTGCTCCACCACCCCTCCACTTT
CDR3: CASSLAAPPPLHF

V: TRBV6-5
J: TRBJ2-5
size: -
D: -
DNA: TGTGCCAGCAGTTACCCGGGCCAACTAGAGACCCAGTACTTC
CDR3: CASSYPGQLETQYF

V: TRBV6-1
J: TRBJ1-1
size: few
D: -
DNA: TGTGCCAGCAGTGCAACGGGTCCGAACACTGAAGCTTTCTTT
CDR3: CASSATGPNTEAFF

V: TRBV15
J: TRBJ1-6
size: -
D: -
DNA: TGTGCCACCAGCAGAGGAATTTCAGGGGCCGCATCCAATTCACCCCTCCACTTT
CDR3: CATSRGISGAASNSPLHF

V: TRBV30
J: TRBJ2-7
size: -
D: -
DNA: TGTGCCTGGGGACGGGACAAGCCCTACGAGCAGTACTTC
CDR3: CAWGRDKPYEQYF

V: TRBV7-2
J: TRBJ2-4
size: few
D: TRBD1
DNA: TGTGCCAGCAGCTTAGAAGGGACAGGGGCCAAAAACATTCAGTACTTC
CDR3: CASSLEGTGAKNIQYF

V: TRBV25-1
J: TRBJ2-6
size: few
D: -
DNA: TGTGCCAGCAGTGTCGGGAGTTCCTCTGGGGCCAACGTCCTGACTTTC
CDR3: CASSVGSSSGANVLTF

V: TRBV9
J: TRBJ1-1
size: -
D: -
DNA: TGTGCCAGCAGCGTAGGACGGGACGGTTTGAAGAGGACTGAAGCTTTCTTT
CDR3: CASSVGRDGLKRTEAFF

V: TRBV7-9
J: TRBJ2-5
size: few
D: -
DNA: TGTGCCATTCCACGAAAGGGGGACCAAGAGACCCAGTACTTC
CDR3: CAIPRKGDQETQYF

V: TRBV9
J: TRBJ2-3
size: few
D: -
DNA: TGTGCCAGCAGCCCGAGGGCAGGTGGGGTGCGGGACACAGATACGCAGTATTTT
CDR3: CASSPRAGGVRDTDTQYF

V: TRBV7-9
J: TRBJ2-7
size: -
D: TRBD1
DNA: TGTGCCAGCAGCCCCGCTCCAGGGACAGGGGAGTCCTACGAGCAGTACTTC
CDR3: CASSPAPGTGESYEQYF

V: TRBV7-2
J: TRBJ1-6
size: -
D: -
DNA: TGTGCCAGCAGCTTAGATGATTATTCACCCCTCCACTTT
CDR3: CASSLDDYSPLHF

V: TRBV18
J: TRBJ2-2
size: few
D: TRBD1
DNA: TGTGCCAGCTCACCGGGAGGACAGGGGGCAACCGGGGAGCTGTTTTTT
CDR3: CASSPGGQGATGELFF

V: TRBV6-6
J: TRBJ2-1
size: -
D: -
DNA: TGTGCCAGCAGTTACTCATACGGGACCCCTGGGAATGAGCAGTTCTTC
CDR3: CASSYSYGTPGNEQFF

V: TRBV7-2
J: TRBJ2-6
size: few
D: -
DNA: TGTGCCAGCGGGGGTACAGGGGCCAACGTCCTGACTTTC
CDR3: CASGGTGANVLTF

V: TRBV29-1
J: TRBJ2-3
size: -
D: TRBD2
DNA: TGCAGCGTTGACGGGACCAGCCGGGGGGTCCTTAGCACAGATACGCAGTATTTT
CDR3: CSVDGTSRGVLSTDTQYF

V: TRBV29-1
J: TRBJ1-5
size: few
D: -
DNA: TGCAGCGTCGCACAGGGAACAAATCAGCCCCAGCATTTT
CDR3: CSVAQGTNQPQHF

V: TRBV15
J: TRBJ2-6
size: -
D: -
DNA: TGTGCCACCAGCAGAGGAGGGGTGGTCTCTGGGGCCAACGTCCTGACTTTC
CDR3: CATSRGGVVSGANVLTF

V: TRBV6-5
J: TRBJ2-7
size: few
D: -
DNA: TGTGCCAGCAGTTACCAGGGAGGGGGGAAATCCTACGAGCAGTACTTC
CDR3: CASSYQGGGKSYEQYF